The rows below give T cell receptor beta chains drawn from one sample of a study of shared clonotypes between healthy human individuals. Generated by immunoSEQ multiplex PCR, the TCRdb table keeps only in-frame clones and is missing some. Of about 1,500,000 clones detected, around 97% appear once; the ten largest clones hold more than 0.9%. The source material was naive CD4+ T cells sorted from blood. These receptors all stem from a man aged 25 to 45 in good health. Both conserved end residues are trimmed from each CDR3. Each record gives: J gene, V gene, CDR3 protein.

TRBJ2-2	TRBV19	ASSLPGGRVGELF
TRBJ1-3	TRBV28	ASSRQGALGNTIY
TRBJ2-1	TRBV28	ASSPLAGSRNEQF
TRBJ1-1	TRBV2	ASSDRGPEAF
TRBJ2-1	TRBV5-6	ASSLELARRSYNEQF
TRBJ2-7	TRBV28	ASLGTNYEQY
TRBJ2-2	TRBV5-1	ASSPGLAGTYTGELF
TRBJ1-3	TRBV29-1	SVESAGLSSGNTIY
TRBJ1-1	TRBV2	ASSKLGQTNTEAF
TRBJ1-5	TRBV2	ASSSMAGGGSSNQPQH
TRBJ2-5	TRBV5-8	ASSISGLAGKETQY
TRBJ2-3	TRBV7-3	ASSLPDIRDTQY
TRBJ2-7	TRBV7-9	ASSAGQGYYEQY
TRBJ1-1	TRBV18	ASSPYEEGEAF
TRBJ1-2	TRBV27	ASSLTAFALYGYT
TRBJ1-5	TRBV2	ASSELGENQPQH
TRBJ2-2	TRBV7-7	ASSFGTGGDLF
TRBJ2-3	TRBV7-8	ASSLAPGSAASTDTQY
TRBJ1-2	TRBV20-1	HPSLGSGYT
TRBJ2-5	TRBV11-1	ASSFQGLETQY
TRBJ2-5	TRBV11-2	ASSPGLAGTETQY
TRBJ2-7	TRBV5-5	ASSSSGRGYEQY
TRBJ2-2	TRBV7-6	ASSLVANANTGELF
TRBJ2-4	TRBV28	ASSLGGQLTNIQY
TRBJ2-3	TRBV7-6	ASSLSVRTSGNTDTQY
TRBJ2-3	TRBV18	ASSGTSGREQY
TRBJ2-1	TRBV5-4	ASSVIAGAYNEQF
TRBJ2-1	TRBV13	ASSLRSIAYNEQF
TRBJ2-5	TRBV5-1	ASSLGDQETQY
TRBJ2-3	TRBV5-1	ASNPPTSGTDTQY
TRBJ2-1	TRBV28	AGSSYNEQF
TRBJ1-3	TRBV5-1	ASSLGTDISGNTIY
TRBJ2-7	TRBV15	ATSRGTSYEQY
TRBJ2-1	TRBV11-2	ASSFGLVVDEQF
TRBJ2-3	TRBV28	ASSRTDTQY
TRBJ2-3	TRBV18	ASSGDRESSDTQY
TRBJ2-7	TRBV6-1	ASSVRDRIYEQY
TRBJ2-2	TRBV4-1	ASSQDFGTRYTGELF
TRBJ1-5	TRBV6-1	ASRIRQGHNQPQH
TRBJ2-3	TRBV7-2	ASSATDTQY
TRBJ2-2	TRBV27	ASSLTGLAGAPGELF
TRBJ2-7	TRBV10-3	AISIQGYEQY
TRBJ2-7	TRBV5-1	ASSKTGAAAYEQY
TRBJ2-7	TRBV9	ASSPLGGTVVEQY
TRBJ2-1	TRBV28	ASSTRIRGAVEAYNEQF
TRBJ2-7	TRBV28	ASTQADYEQY
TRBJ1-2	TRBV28	ASSQSHNYGYT
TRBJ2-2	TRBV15	ATSRGSGGKTGELF
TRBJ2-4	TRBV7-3	ASSPSGGLAKNIQY
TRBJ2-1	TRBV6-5	ASSRGTSVSNEQF
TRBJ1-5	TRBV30	AWSTGQDQPQH
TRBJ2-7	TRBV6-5	ASRLAVLREQY
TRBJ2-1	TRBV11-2	ASSLDVIAGNYNEQF
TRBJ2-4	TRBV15	ATSRTPQEAKNIQY
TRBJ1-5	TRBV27	ASSPTGTVNQPQH
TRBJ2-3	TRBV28	ASTEDPSTDTQY
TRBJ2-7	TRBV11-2	ASSLVTDSYEQY